The clone carrying this TCR beta chain was observed a few times. No antigen is known for it. From the 5' RACE reads, TCRdb called clonotypes with MiXCR, one entry per CDR3 protein. The data contain roughly 250,000 distinct CDR3 sequences, 11% to 15% of them seen just once; the ten biggest clones take up 8.5% to 10%. Germline V gives CDR1 SGHRS, CDR2 YFSETQ. The CDR3 is made up of 14 amino acids. Trimming cost V 0 bases and J 6 bases, with 12 bases left between them. This record comes from a study of identical twins. Healthy Caucasian donors formed the entire cohort. Points from the study as a whole: Carriage of fewer insertions was seen in abundant cord blood beta clonotypes, whereas memory repertoires showed none. The authors drew conclusions from cross-sectional statistical analysis rather than following the same donors. Invariant cells of the MAIT and iNKT types might have partly distorted the zero-insertion analyses.

This clonotype originated in a woman in her late teens or twenties in good health. Sequencing input: memory (CD45RO+) T cells sorted from blood. The rearrangement links TRBV5-1 to TRBJ1-2; a possible D gene is TRBD1 (5 bases). The CDR3 spells CASSLGGLLDGYTF. DNA for the CDR3: TGCGCCAGCAGCTTGGGGGGCCTCCTCGATGGCTACACCTTC.